These 9 T cell receptor beta chains came from one sample sequenced in a study of cytomegalovirus exposure and HLA in healthy donors. PCR employed 60 Vbeta and 13 Jbeta primers. Sequencing was performed with immunoSEQ multiplex PCR; in TCRdb, only in-frame clones are kept and a portion is missing. The table includes about 110,000 clones, roughly 70% detected once. The sequenced sample was PBMCs. These receptors all come from a middle-aged woman in good health and CMV-seronegative.

This clone appeared many times. The rearrangement joins TRBV5-1 to TRBJ2-7; TRBD2 is a possible D gene (6 bases). The CDR3 is 15 residues long. Germline CDR1 reads SGHRS; CDR2 reads YFSETQ. The V end lost 4 bases, the J end lost 0 bases, and 14 bases lay between the germline ends. The CDR3 DNA sequence: TGCGCCAGCAGCCAAGTAGCGGAGAGCTCCTACGAGCAGTACTTC. Amino acids: CASSQVAESSYEQYF.

With respect to this clone: The junction departs from the called germline gene at one end, perhaps through a read error. The chain employs TRBV7-9 and TRBJ2-1; D possibly corresponds to TRBD1 (6 bases). This CDR3 spans 17 amino acids. The germline gives CDR1 SEHNR, CDR2 FQNEAQ (reference sequence). The CDR3 region is CSSSFDRSGAYYNEQFF. CDR3 DNA sequence: TGTTCCAGCAGCTTTGACAGGTCAGGGGCCTACTACAATGAGCAGTTCTTC.

The chain recombines TRBV2 with TRBJ2-2; 8 nucleotides agree with TRBD2. The V gene end was trimmed by 8 bases and the J gene end by 4 bases; junction bases not matched to a gene: 9. The CDR3 is 15 residues long. Looked up from germline, CDR1 is SNHLY and CDR2 is FYNNEI. CDR3: CASVERERTTGELFF. CDR3 nucleotides: TGTGCCAGCGTCGAGCGGGAGAGAACCACCGGGGAGCTGTTTTTT.

CDR3 in DNA: TGCAGCGGAGACTGGGACTATGGCTACACCTTC. Translated: CSGDWDYGYTF. This chain uses TRBV29-1 with TRBJ1-2; D unresolved. This CDR3 contains 11 residues. Trimming pared 7 bases from V and 3 bases from J, leaving 9 bases between. Germline V gene lookup returns CDR1 SQVTM and CDR2 ANQGSEA. The full variable domain, completed using reference TRBV29-1 and TRBJ1-2, is SAVISQKPSRDICQRGTSLTIQCQVDSQVTMMFWYRQQPGQSLTLIATANQGSEATYESGFVIDKFPISRPNLTFSTLTVSNMSPEDSSIYLCSGDWDYGYTFGSGTRLTVV.

This clone was seen only once. This chain uses TRBV4-2 with TRBJ2-1; 16 bases align to TRBD2. The CDR3 is 18 residues long. Trimming at V came to 2 bases and at J to 7 bases, leaving 8 bases not matched to a gene. CDR1 is LGHNA, CDR2 YNFKEQ, per germline. For the CDR3, the DNA is TGTGCCAGCAGCCAAAAAAAGGGGACTAGCGGGAGGGCAAATGAGCAGTTCTTC. Its protein product is CASSQKKGTSGRANEQFF.

V gene TRBV6-5 combines with J gene TRBJ2-7, with a weak D call TRBD2 (6 bases). This CDR3 is built from 13 residues. The V end was cut by 5 bases, the J end by 6 bases, with 14 bases between. In germline, CDR1 is MNHEY, CDR2 SVGAGI. The CDR3 sequence is CASSILARGEQYF. CDR3 in DNA: TGTGCCAGCAGTATCCTTGCGCGGGGCGAGCAGTACTTC.

The chain is built from TRBV4-2 and TRBJ1-4; TRBD1 matches at 9 bases. V shed 4 bases and J 1 base; nucleotides not matched to a gene: 7. The germline V gene encodes CDR1 LGHNA and CDR2 YNFKEQ. The CDR3 length is 17 residues. The CDR3 sequence is CASSPSDRGGTNEKLFF. CDR3 coding DNA: TGTGCCAGCAGCCCCTCGGACAGGGGCGGAACTAATGAAAAACTGTTTTTT.

Here the CDR3 reads CASSLGEGRPYNEQFF. CDR3 DNA sequence: TGTGCCAGCAGCTTAGGTGAGGGCCGGCCCTACAATGAGCAGTTCTTC. This chain joins TRBV11-3 and TRBJ2-1; TRBD2 is a possible D gene (5 bases). Trimming cost V 1 base and J 2 bases, with 12 bases left between them. Germline CDR1 SGHNT, CDR2 YENEEA. This CDR3 contains 16 residues.

This clone was seen only once. V is TRBV28 and J is TRBJ2-5; D might be TRBD2 (6 bases). The germline CDR1 and CDR2 sequences are MDHEN and SYDVKM. The V end lost 7 bases, the J end lost 11 bases, and 23 bases lay between the germline ends. The CDR3 has 14 amino acids. CDR3 amino acids: CASTEGAGQGEQYF. The DNA of the CDR3 is TGTGCCAGCACCGAAGGAGCGGGCCAAGGGGAGCAGTACTTC. Looking up the rest from reference TRBV28 and TRBJ2-5 gives the full variable domain: DVKVTQSSRYLVKRTGEKVFLECVQDMDHENMFWYRQDPGLGLRLIYFSYDVKMKEKGDIPEGYSVSREKKERFSLILESASTNQTSMYLCASTEGAGQGEQYFGPGTRLLVL.